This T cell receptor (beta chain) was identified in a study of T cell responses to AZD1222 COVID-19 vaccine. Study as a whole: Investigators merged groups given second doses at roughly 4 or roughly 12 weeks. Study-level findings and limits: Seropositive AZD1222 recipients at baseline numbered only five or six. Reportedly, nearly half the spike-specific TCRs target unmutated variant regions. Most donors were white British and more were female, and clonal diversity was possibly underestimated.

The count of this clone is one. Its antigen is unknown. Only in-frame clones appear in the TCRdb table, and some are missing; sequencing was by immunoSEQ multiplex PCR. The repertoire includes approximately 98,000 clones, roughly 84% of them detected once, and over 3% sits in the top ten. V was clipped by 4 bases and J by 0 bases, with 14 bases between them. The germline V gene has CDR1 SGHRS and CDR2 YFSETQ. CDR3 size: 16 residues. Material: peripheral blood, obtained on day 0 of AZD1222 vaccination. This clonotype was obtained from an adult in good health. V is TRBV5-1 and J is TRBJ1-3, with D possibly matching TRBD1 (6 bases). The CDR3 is CASSGSGGFSGNTIYF. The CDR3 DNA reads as TGCGCCAGCAGCGGGTCGGGGGGCTTCTCTGGAAACACCATATATTTT.